The clone carrying this T cell receptor (beta chain) was counted only a few times. Its antigen remains unidentified. The CDR3 loop spans 16 amino acids. CDR1 SQVTM and CDR2 ANQGSEA come from the germline V gene. Unmatched junction bases numbered 15, after V lost 3 bases and J lost 7 bases. The study reverse transcribed the entire isolated RNA, so it sequenced expressed TCRB transcripts. Using immunoSEQ multiplex PCR, the repertoire was profiled, and TCRdb retains in-frame clones only, with some absent. The table has 310,000 or so clones, under 8.5% seen once. The sample belongs to a study of beta chain features in type 1 diabetes. Study at large: Patients and healthy donors were similar in age, gender and cell yields.

The study's findings and limits: VDJ junctions from patients with type 1 diabetes contained fewer insertions and more deletions. Healthy donors had naive, central memory and Treg TCRB repertoires that appeared less similar than those seen among patients.

This chain joins TRBV29-1 and TRBJ2-5, with 9 positions matching TRBD1. The specimen was central memory CD4+ T cells from blood. This clonotype originated in a woman between 18 and 29 years old in good health. The CDR3: CSVEGTGLGSMRTQYF. The CDR3 bases are TGCAGCGTTGAGGGGACAGGGCTTGGATCTATGCGGACCCAGTACTTC.